This TCR beta chain was identified during a study of HIV-infected patients and healthy controls. MiXCR was run by TCRdb on the 5' RACE reads, yielding one entry per CDR3 protein. The table records some 67,000 distinct CDR3 sequences, approximately 15% of them present only once. V shed 0 bases and J 4 bases; nucleotides not matched to a gene: 8. The germline V gene has CDR1 LGHNA and CDR2 YSLEER. CDR3 length equals 16 residues. Sample: CD4+ T cells from blood. The chain employs TRBV4-3 and TRBJ2-7; 8 positions agree with TRBD2. This receptor was obtained from a human donor in good health. CDR3 protein: CASSQEYGTSSYEQYF. The DNA of the CDR3 is TGCGCCAGCAGCCAAGAGTACGGGACTAGTTCGTACGAGCAGTACTTC.